Listed below are T cell receptor beta chains from one sample, sequenced in a study of blood T cell repertoires in COVID-19. Sequencing was performed with immunoSEQ multiplex PCR; in TCRdb, only in-frame clones are kept and a portion is missing. This table has 65,000 or so clones, around four fifths appearing once. The sequenced material came from peripheral blood. These receptors all come from a man aged 60 to 75 with acute or convalescent COVID-19. Both conserved end residues are part of each CDR3. A D gene is named only where the DNA matches it firmly. Clone size is stated in some rows and not others, as once, few, many or a class when expanded.

TRBV5-1	TRBD2	-	TRBJ2-3	CASSPGLATDTQYF	TGCGCCAGCAGCCCCGGACTAGCAACAGATACGCAGTATTTT
TRBV7-9	-	-	TRBJ2-6	CASNLPNGANVLTF	TGTGCCAGCAACCTACCTAATGGGGCCAACGTCCTGACTTTC
TRBV28	-	once	TRBJ1-5	CASSLNPGHMNQPQHF	TGTGCCAGCAGTCTAAATCCGGGACACATGAATCAGCCCCAGCATTTT
TRBV6-6	-	medium-sized	TRBJ2-3	CASSYIQPDTQYF	TGTGCCAGCAGTTATATACAACCAGATACGCAGTATTTT
TRBV5-1	TRBD2	-	TRBJ2-3	CASSSQRRGGAADTQYF	TGCGCCAGCAGCTCGCAGAGGCGCGGGGGGGCCGCAGATACGCAGTATTTT
TRBV30	TRBD1	-	TRBJ1-4	CAWSGGQGGEKLFF	TGTGCCTGGAGTGGTGGACAGGGAGGAGAAAAACTGTTTTTT
TRBV5-1	-	-	TRBJ1-5	CASSLGEGGDNQPQHF	TGCGCCAGCAGCTTGGGAGAGGGTGGTGACAATCAGCCCCAGCATTTT
TRBV24-1	-	-	TRBJ1-2	CATSDHGTLYGYTF	TGTGCCACCAGTGACCATGGGACACTCTATGGCTACACCTTC
TRBV5-6	TRBD2	-	TRBJ2-3	CASSPPLAGGLNTQYF	TGTGCCAGCAGCCCCCCACTAGCGGGGGGGCTGAATACGCAGTATTTT
TRBV30	-	-	TRBJ2-7	CAQGEEGAEQYF	TGTGCCCAAGGAGAAGAGGGAGCCGAGCAGTACTTC
TRBV19	TRBD1	-	TRBJ1-4	CASSISSPTGEEEKLFF	TGTGCCAGTAGTATATCTTCCCCGACAGGGGAAGAGGAAAAACTGTTTTTT
TRBV14	TRBD1	-	TRBJ2-7	CASSQYPGGGYEQYF	TGTGCCAGCAGCCAATATCCAGGGGGCGGCTACGAGCAGTACTTC
TRBV6-1	-	-	TRBJ2-4	CASSDWQALAKNIQYF	TGTGCCAGCAGTGACTGGCAGGCACTAGCCAAAAACATTCAGTACTTC
TRBV7-3	-	-	TRBJ1-2	CASSLMAGAEGYTF	TGTGCCAGCAGCTTAATGGCAGGGGCGGAAGGCTACACCTTC
TRBV5-1	-	-	TRBJ2-7	CASRQVTGSEQYF	TGCGCCAGCAGACAAGTTACAGGGTCCGAGCAGTACTTC
TRBV7-2	-	-	TRBJ2-3	CASSLGLSYTDTQYF	TGTGCCAGCAGCTTGGGCTTATCATACACAGATACGCAGTATTTT